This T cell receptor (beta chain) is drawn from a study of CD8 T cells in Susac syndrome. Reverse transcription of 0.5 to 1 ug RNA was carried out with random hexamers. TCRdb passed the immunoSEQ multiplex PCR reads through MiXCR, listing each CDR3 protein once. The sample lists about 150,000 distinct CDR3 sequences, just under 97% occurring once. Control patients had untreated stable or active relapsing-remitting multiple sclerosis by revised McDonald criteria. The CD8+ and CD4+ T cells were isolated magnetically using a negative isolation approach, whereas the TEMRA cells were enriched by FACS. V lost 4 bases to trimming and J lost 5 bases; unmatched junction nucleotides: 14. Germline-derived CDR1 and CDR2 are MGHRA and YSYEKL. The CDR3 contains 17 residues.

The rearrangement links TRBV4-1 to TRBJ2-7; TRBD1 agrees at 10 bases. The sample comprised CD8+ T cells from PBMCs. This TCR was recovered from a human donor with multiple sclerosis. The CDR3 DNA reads TGCGCCAGCAGCCCCACAATACCGGGACAGGGGATGAACGAGCAGTACTTC. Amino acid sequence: CASSPTIPGQGMNEQYF.